A single count supports the clone carrying this T cell receptor (beta chain). Per the authors' pipeline: For nucleated cells, counts were estimated from reference gene primer amplification. The method was immunoSEQ multiplex PCR; TCRdb's version includes in-frame clones alone and lacks a portion of them. The V and J calls and the clone size are those of that table, but D and trimming were determined from the DNA. Of around 140,000 clones detected, 75% to 90% appear once; the ten largest clones hold roughly 2.5%. These data originate in a study of blood T cell repertoires in COVID-19. The trim removed 4 bases at V and 4 bases at J, leaving 9 bases unmatched. Germline loops: CDR1 SGHRS, CDR2 YFSETQ. CDR3 size: 15 residues.

The source is a man aged 45-65 years with active COVID-19. Sequenced input: peripheral blood. This sequence joins TRBV5-1 and TRBJ2-7, with 9 bases identical to TRBD1. CDR3 in amino acids: CASSPMGQGLYEQYF. CDR3 nucleotide sequence: TGCGCCAGCAGCCCCATGGGACAGGGTCTATACGAGCAGTACTTC.